The clone carrying this T cell receptor beta chain was picked up a small number of times. What it binds is unknown. This entry comes from a study of blood T cells in healthy people across ages. Study-wide points: Higher diversity, along with more naive CD4+ cells, distinguished long-lived donors from aged donors.

This CDR3 is 15 amino acids long. V was clipped by 5 bases and J by 2 bases; unmatched bases: 7. From germline, CDR1 is MDHEN and CDR2 SYDVKM. For the second PCR, which ran for about 7 to 11 cycles, a sample-barcoded 5' primer and a J-beta primer mix were used. TCRdb recomputed calls from the 5' RACE reads with MiXCR, one row per CDR3 protein. The sample carries over 700,000 distinct CDR3 sequences, 25% recorded once. The sample was also linked to a second study, of T cells of mothers and their children. As that report states: A few mothers and their six children, all healthy Caucasians, donated. Second-PCR primer M1S introduced sample barcodes and 2-4 random nucleotides.

V and J are TRBV28 and TRBJ2-5, with 8 bases fitting TRBD2. The sequencing input was blood. The source of this sequence is a boy aged 5-17 years in good health. The CDR3 DNA follows: TGTGCCAGCAGTGGAAGCGGGAGCGGGCAAGAGACCCAGTACTTC. Translation: CASSGSGSGQETQYF.